This is a list of T cell receptor beta chains from one sample in a study of somatic mutations in cytotoxic T cells in rheumatoid arthritis. The repertoire was sequenced with immunoSEQ multiplex PCR; TCRdb's copy has only in-frame clones and lacks some. The table lists about 9,600 clones, roughly 80% of them singletons. What was sequenced was CD8+ T cells sorted from blood. The receptors come from an adult with rheumatoid arthritis. Both conserved end residues are part of each CDR3. Each record gives: V gene, J gene, D gene, clone size, CDR3 DNA, CDR3 protein. D genes are given only for firm matches. A clone size is listed for some rows: how often the clone was seen (once, few, many), or a class if it is expanded.

V: TRBV11-2
J: TRBJ1-1
D: NA
size: NA
DNA: TGTGCCAGCAGCCCGACCGTCCAGGGGAGTGGGAACACTGAAGCTTTCTTT
CDR3: CASSPTVQGSGNTEAFF

V: TRBV13
J: TRBJ2-3
D: NA
size: NA
DNA: TGTGCCAGCAGCTGGAGAGAGGGGCGGGACACAGATACGCAGTATTTT
CDR3: CASSWREGRDTDTQYF

V: TRBV21-1
J: TRBJ1-1
D: NA
size: NA
DNA: TGTGCCAGCAGCAGAGGAGCTTTCTTT
CDR3: CASSRGAFF

V: TRBV27
J: TRBJ2-7
D: NA
size: NA
DNA: TGTGCCAGCAGTTTAGCCGGTTGGACAAAGTCTCCCCTTTCCTACGAGCAGTACTTC
CDR3: CASSLAGWTKSPLSYEQYF

V: TRBV11-2
J: TRBJ1-1
D: NA
size: NA
DNA: TGTGCCAGCAGCTTAACTCGGTACACTGAAGCTTTCTTT
CDR3: CASSLTRYTEAFF

V: TRBV6-5
J: TRBJ1-3
D: NA
size: NA
DNA: TGTGCCTCCTCCCCCGGGCACTCTGGAAACACCATATATTTT
CDR3: CASSPGHSGNTIYF

V: TRBV27
J: TRBJ1-1
D: NA
size: NA
DNA: TGTGCCAGCAGCCTCTACCAGACAGTCAGAAACACTGAAGCTTTCTTT
CDR3: CASSLYQTVRNTEAFF

V: TRBV4-1
J: TRBJ1-1
D: TRBD1
size: NA
DNA: TGCGCCAGCAGCCAGACAGGGGCCTCCAACACTGAAGCTTTCTTT
CDR3: CASSQTGASNTEAFF

V: TRBV6-6
J: TRBJ2-1
D: NA
size: NA
DNA: TGTGCCAGCAATCAGGGCGGAACCTACAATGAGCAGTTCTTC
CDR3: CASNQGGTYNEQFF

V: TRBV21-1
J: TRBJ2-7
D: NA
size: NA
DNA: TGTGCCAGCAGCCCGCTGGCCCGCTCCTACGAGCAGTACTTC
CDR3: CASSPLARSYEQYF

V: TRBV9
J: TRBJ2-5
D: TRBD1
size: NA
DNA: TGTGCCAGCAGCGTAGGTATGCGACAGGGAAAGACCCAGTACTTC
CDR3: CASSVGMRQGKTQYF

V: TRBV12-1
J: TRBJ2-3
D: NA
size: once
DNA: TGTGCCAGCAGCGCCAGAGCGGGAATCACAGATACGCAGTATTTT
CDR3: CASSARAGITDTQYF

V: TRBV19
J: TRBJ1-2
D: TRBD1
size: NA
DNA: TGTGCCAGTAGTATTTTCCAGGGGGCTAACTATGGCTACACCTTC
CDR3: CASSIFQGANYGYTF

V: TRBV7-2
J: TRBJ2-1
D: TRBD2
size: NA
DNA: TGTGCCAGCAGAGTAGCGGGGGACGATGAGCAGTTCTTC
CDR3: CASRVAGDDEQFF

V: TRBV7-8
J: TRBJ1-5
D: NA
size: once
DNA: TGTGCCAGCAGCTTAAGCTCAGCCTATAGCAATCAGCCCCAGCATTTT
CDR3: CASSLSSAYSNQPQHF

V: TRBV5-4
J: TRBJ1-1
D: TRBD1
size: NA
DNA: TGTGCCAGCAGCATGCAGGGGGCCCTGAACACTGAAGCTTTCTTT
CDR3: CASSMQGALNTEAFF

V: TRBV5-5
J: TRBJ2-5
D: TRBD2
size: NA
DNA: TGTGCCAGCAGCTTTAGCGGGAGGTACCAAGAGACCCAGTACTTC
CDR3: CASSFSGRYQETQYF

V: TRBV5-8
J: TRBJ2-3
D: TRBD1
size: NA
DNA: TGTGCCAGCAGCCATCGTCCCGGGACAGGGTCCCCACCAACAGATACGCAGTATTTT
CDR3: CASSHRPGTGSPPTDTQYF

V: TRBV5-1
J: TRBJ2-2
D: TRBD2
size: NA
DNA: TGCGCCAGCAGCTTGTTGAGGGAGGGCCAAGGCGGGGAGCTGTTTTTT
CDR3: CASSLLREGQGGELFF

V: TRBV12-5
J: TRBJ1-5
D: NA
size: NA
DNA: TGTGCTAGTGGTGATAGCAATCAGCCCCAGCATTTT
CDR3: CASGDSNQPQHF

V: TRBV29-1
J: TRBJ2-7
D: NA
size: few
DNA: TGCAGCGTTGTTGAACGTACAGGACCCTACGAGCAGTACTTC
CDR3: CSVVERTGPYEQYF

V: TRBV10-3
J: TRBJ1-1
D: NA
size: NA
DNA: TGTGCCATCAGTGAACCCAGGGGTGAAGGTGAAGCTTTCTTT
CDR3: CAISEPRGEGEAFF

V: TRBV9
J: TRBJ1-4
D: NA
size: NA
DNA: TGTGCCAGTCTCCGCCGGAGTGAAAAACTGTTTTTT
CDR3: CASLRRSEKLFF

V: TRBV7-8
J: TRBJ2-7
D: TRBD2
size: NA
DNA: TGTGCCAGCAGCTTCCCTACTAGCGGGGAACCCTACGAGCAGTACTTC
CDR3: CASSFPTSGEPYEQYF

V: TRBV19
J: TRBJ1-3
D: TRBD1
size: NA
DNA: TGTGCCAGTAGTATGGGGCGCAGGGACAGGGGTACCGGAAACACCATATATTTT
CDR3: CASSMGRRDRGTGNTIYF

V: TRBV6-5
J: TRBJ1-1
D: NA
size: NA
DNA: TGTGCCAGCAGTTACTCGGGGGGACCCGAAGCTTTCTTT
CDR3: CASSYSGGPEAFF

V: TRBV27
J: TRBJ1-2
D: NA
size: NA
DNA: TGTGCCAGCAGTTTAGGCTCGGGCTATGGCTACACCTTC
CDR3: CASSLGSGYGYTF

V: TRBV30
J: TRBJ2-3
D: NA
size: NA
DNA: TGTGCCTGGAGTAGAGGGTCCGGCGGAGATACGCAGTATTTT
CDR3: CAWSRGSGGDTQYF

V: TRBV9
J: TRBJ1-2
D: NA
size: NA
DNA: TGTGCCAGCAGCGGGGGGGCGCATGCTAACTATGGCTACACCTTC
CDR3: CASSGGAHANYGYTF

V: TRBV19
J: TRBJ1-1
D: TRBD1
size: NA
DNA: TGTGCCAGTATTCGGACAGGGGCCTGGAACACTGAAGCTTTCTTT
CDR3: CASIRTGAWNTEAFF

V: TRBV7-9
J: TRBJ1-3
D: TRBD1
size: NA
DNA: TGTGCCAGCAGCTTAGGGGGACAGGGTGGAAACACCATATATTTT
CDR3: CASSLGGQGGNTIYF

V: TRBV23-1
J: TRBJ1-1
D: TRBD1
size: NA
DNA: TGCGCCAGCAGTCCGTCGGACAGGGGAGGGATTGAAGCTTTCTTT
CDR3: CASSPSDRGGIEAFF

V: TRBV29-1
J: TRBJ2-1
D: NA
size: NA
DNA: TGCAGCCTCTTAGTGGGGTCCCATGAGCAGTTCTTC
CDR3: CSLLVGSHEQFF